This T cell receptor beta chain was identified in a study of blood T cell repertoires in COVID-19. Authors' data handling: Reference gene primer amplification gave nucleated cell count estimates. Some clones are missing from TCRdb's copy, which holds only in-frame ones; the method was immunoSEQ multiplex PCR. V, J and clone size reflect that table, while D and trimming were determined from the DNA. The sample gives roughly 200,000 clones, 83% of which show up once; around 1.3% is in the top ten. This CDR3 contains 16 residues. Unmatched junction bases numbered 3, after V lost 0 bases and J lost 1 base. The germline CDR1 and CDR2 sequences are SGDLS and YYNGEE. In its sample, this clone was seen once.

The sample comprised peripheral blood. The receptor comes from a woman aged 25 to 39 with COVID-19, enrolled during active disease. The chain couples TRBV9 to TRBJ2-5; 10 positions match TRBD2. The CDR3 DNA reads TGTGCCAGCAGCGTAGGGCTAGCGGGAGTCCAAGAGACCCAGTACTTC. This gives the protein CASSVGLAGVQETQYF.